The 6 T cell receptor beta chains below come from one sample, sequenced in a study of PD-1 blockade in classical Hodgkin lymphoma. Documented time point: newly diagnosed, previously untreated cHL patient sample. Thawed PBMCs yielded CD4+ T cells through magnetic negative selection. TCRdb keeps only in-frame clones here, not all; method: immunoSEQ multiplex PCR. The sample records about 15,000 clones, 86% being singletons. Specimen: CD4+ T cells from blood. The receptors derive from a human donor with classical Hodgkin lymphoma.

The rearrangement uses TRBV5-6 and TRBJ2-1; D not resolved. The germline V gene encodes CDR1 SGHDT and CDR2 YYEEEE. Trimming shortened V by 0 bases and J by 3 bases, and 7 bases separated the two germline ends. This CDR3 is built from 14 residues. The CDR3 is CASSLDSRYNEQFF. The CDR3 DNA follows: TGTGCCAGCAGCTTGGATAGCCGCTACAATGAGCAGTTCTTC.

The gene calls are TRBV11-2 and TRBJ1-1; no reliable D call. V was clipped by 1 base and J by 5 bases, with 8 bases between them. CDR1 SGHAT and CDR2 FQNNGV come from the germline V gene. The CDR3 has 13 amino acids. The CDR3 DNA reads TGTGCCAGCAGCTTAGGGGTTAGGACTGAAGCTTTCTTT. It is translated as CASSLGVRTEAFF. Complete variable domain (other parts from reference TRBV11-2 and TRBJ1-1): EAGVAQSPRYKIIEKRQSVAFWCNPISGHATLYWYQQILGQGPKLLIQFQNNGVVDDSQLPKDRFSAERLKGVDSTLKIQPAKLEDSAVYLCASSLGVRTEAFFGQGTRLTVV.

The chain has TRBV18 and TRBJ1-4; D is ambiguous. Germline values: CDR1 KGHSH, CDR2 LQKENI. The length of the CDR3 is 13 residues. V lost 3 bases, J lost 4 bases, and 6 bases lay in between. CDR3: CASSPGINEKLFF. CDR3 coding DNA: TGTGCCAGCTCACCCGGCATTAATGAAAAACTGTTTTTT.

The chain has TRBV11-2 and TRBJ2-3, with D tentatively TRBD1 or TRBD2 (6 bases each). Trimming cost V 5 bases and J 6 bases, with 15 bases left between them. The CDR3 spans 14 residues. The germline CDR1 and CDR2 sequences are SGHAT and FQNNGV. This chain's CDR3 is CASSRHTGADTQYF. For the CDR3, the DNA is TGTGCCAGCAGCAGACACACGGGGGCGGATACGCAGTATTTT.

This chain joins TRBV7-9 and TRBJ1-2; possible D gene TRBD1, 5 bases. The CDR3 totals 13 residues. V lost 1 base and J lost 6, with 9 bases in between. In germline, CDR1 is SEHNR, CDR2 FQNEAQ (reference sequence). This chain's CDR3 is CASSLGGLDGYTF. The CDR3 DNA reads as TGTGCCAGCAGCTTAGGGGGACTAGATGGCTACACCTTC.

V usage is TRBV19 and J usage is TRBJ1-5; D not certain. Trimming pared 0 bases from V and 3 bases from J, leaving 6 bases between. This CDR3 spans 14 amino acids. Germline V lookup: CDR1 LNHDA, CDR2 SQIVND (reference sequence). The CDR3 region is CASSIEGNNQPQHF. In DNA form, the CDR3 reads TGTGCCAGTAGTATAGAAGGGAACAATCAGCCCCAGCATTTT.